This passage covers 4 T cell receptor beta chains from one sample sequenced in a study of graft-versus-host responses after intestinal transplantation. No antigen has been identified for these receptors. Here immunoSEQ multiplex PCR was the method, and the copy in TCRdb shows in-frame clones only, minus some. The profile shows 130,000 to 150,000 clones, roughly 91% of them singletons. Sequenced material: unstimulated CD4+ T cells sorted from spleen or lymph node cells, taken before intestinal transplant. The origin of the receptors is a human donor who received an intestinal transplant.

This clone was detected once. The CDR3 is CASSVSSGTSGYEQYF. The CDR3 DNA reads as TGTGCCAGCAGCGTAAGCTCCGGGACTAGCGGTTACGAGCAGTACTTC. The chain combines TRBV7-6 with TRBJ2-7, with TRBD2 matching over 11 bases. Germline CDR1 reads SGHVS; CDR2 reads FNYEAQ. CDR3 length: 16 residues. V gave up 5 bases and J gave up 4 bases; unmatched junction bases: 10.

The chain couples TRBV5-1 to TRBJ2-3, with 8 bases that match TRBD1. This CDR3 is built from 16 residues. Losses at the gene ends were 4 bases for V and 1 base for J; bases not matched to a gene: 8. Per the germline V gene, CDR1 is SGHRS and CDR2 is YFSETQ. CDR3 loop: CASSPGQGPGTDTQYF. CDR3 DNA: TGCGCCAGCAGCCCAGGACAGGGACCAGGCACAGATACGCAGTATTTT.

V and J are TRBV9 and TRBJ1-5, with a tentative D call TRBD1 (5 bases). Germline CDR1 reads SGDLS; CDR2 reads YYNGEE. The CDR3 sequence is 13 residues long. Trimming removed 4 bases at V and 4 bases at J, with 9 bases between. CDR3 nucleotide sequence: TGTGCCAGCAGCCAGGGACCTAATCAGCCCCAGCATTTT. Translated: CASSQGPNQPQHF.

The rearrangement joins TRBV10-3 to TRBJ2-3, with 7 bases that match TRBD2. The CDR3 has 15 amino acids. The germline CDR1 and CDR2 sequences are ENHRY and SYGVKD. The V and J ends lost 4 bases and 6 bases, in that order; junction bases with no gene match: 10. The CDR3 is CAISVLGEGPDTQYF. CDR3 nucleotides: TGTGCCATCAGTGTCCTGGGGGAGGGCCCCGATACGCAGTATTTT.